This T cell receptor beta chain was sequenced during a study of monozygotic twins with inflammatory bowel disease. Study results and limitations: Ultimately, a single strong signal or clonotype associated with IBD was not supported.

UMIs that included a 6-nucleotide sample barcode were added by template switching, which took place during cDNA synthesis. No DNA is given; TCRdb re-called the 5' RACE reads and lists each CDR3 protein once. The data show some 400,000 distinct CDR3 sequences, and the top ten clones hold 2% to 2.5%. The germline V gene has CDR1 DFQATT and CDR2 SNEGSKA (reference sequence). The CDR3 extends over 15 amino acids. A remark on this clonotype: The target antigen is unknown.

The chain combines TRBV20-1 with TRBJ2-3; the D call of TRBD2 rests on TCRdb alone, since no DNA is present to check it. The receptor comes from a human donor with ulcerative colitis or Crohn's disease, or a healthy co-twin of an affected twin (not recorded which). The material sequenced was blood. The chain's CDR3 is CSAREASFSSDTQYF.